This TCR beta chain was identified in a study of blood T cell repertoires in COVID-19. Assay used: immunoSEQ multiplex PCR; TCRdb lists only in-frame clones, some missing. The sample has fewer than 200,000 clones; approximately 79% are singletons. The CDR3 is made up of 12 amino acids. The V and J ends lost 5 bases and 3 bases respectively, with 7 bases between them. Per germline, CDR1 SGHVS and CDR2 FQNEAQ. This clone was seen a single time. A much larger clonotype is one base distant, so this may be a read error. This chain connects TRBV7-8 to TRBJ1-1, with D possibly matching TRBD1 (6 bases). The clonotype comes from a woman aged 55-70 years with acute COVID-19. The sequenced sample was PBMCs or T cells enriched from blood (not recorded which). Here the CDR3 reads CASSPGDTEAFF. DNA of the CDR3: TGTGCCAGCAGCCCAGGGGACACTGAAGCTTTCTTT. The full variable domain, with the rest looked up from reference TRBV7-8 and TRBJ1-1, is GAGVSQSPRYKVAKRGQDVALRCDPISGHVSLFWYQQALGQGPEFLTYFQNEAQLDKSGLPSDRFFAERPEGSVSTLKIQRTQQEDSAVYLCASSPGDTEAFFGQGTRLTVV.